The 2 T cell receptor beta chains listed next were all sequenced from one sample in a study of memory CD4+ T cells and cytomegalovirus serostatus. Sequenced by immunoSEQ multiplex PCR; TCRdb stores in-frame clones only, minus some. The repertoire consists of about 67,000 clones, with 76% occurring once and the leading ten covering around 5%. Single viable CD3+CD4+CD8-CD45RO+ cells were sorted as the memory CD4+ T cells. Specimen: memory CD4+ T cells from blood. These receptors were collected from an adult in good health and CMV-seropositive.

This clone was seen a single time. The CDR3: CASSIDRAGALETQYF. The CDR3 DNA is TGTGCCAGTAGTATAGATCGGGCAGGGGCTTTGGAGACCCAGTACTTC. The chain couples TRBV19 to TRBJ2-5; D is possibly TRBD1 (6 bases). This CDR3 has 16 amino acids. Germline V gene sequence: CDR1 LNHDA, CDR2 SQIVND (reference sequence). Trimming removed 0 bases from V and 5 bases from J, with 16 bases in between.

The V and J genes are TRBV9 and TRBJ1-6; D gene ambiguous. The CDR3 contains 15 residues. The V and J ends lost 0 bases and 7 bases respectively, with 11 bases between them. Germline V gene lookup returns CDR1 SGDLS and CDR2 YYNGEE. The DNA for the CDR3 is TGTGCCAGCAGCGTAGGAGGTCCGGGAAATTCACCCCTCCACTTT. The encoded protein is CASSVGGPGNSPLHF.